This TCR beta chain was sequenced during a study of blood T cell repertoires in COVID-19 (dated by TCRdb to about 2020). About the study as a whole: The collaborator samples originated in the United States, Italy and Spain and spanned the acute and convalescent phases of COVID-19. HLA class I and class II types, where available, came from metadata supplied by the sample provider rather than from assay-based typing. A freely available public database, intended as a resource for researchers studying the immune response to SARS-CoV-2, is where the repertoires were released. Sample metadata almost always included a de-identified subject ID, COVID-19 status, age in years and sex. The prospective study material was composed of cDNA or gDNA derived from T cells, B-cell-depleted T cells, or PBMCs. The dataset comprised deeply sampled blood TCRbeta repertoires from subjects exposed to, actively infected with, or recovered from COVID-19. Samples came from the ongoing ImmuneRACE study (first 160 participants) plus 1,254 subjects from 6 global collaborators. Study-wide conclusions, independent of this receptor: Clinical and demographic metadata were provided uncurated, with the amount varying by source and participant.

CDR1 and CDR2 are read off the germline V gene as KGHSH and LQKENI. Measured from the cysteine to the phenylalanine, the CDR3 is 13 residues long. The DNA shown is the 39-base CDR3, in frame from base 1. V and J are truncated by 6 bases and 4 bases respectively, leaving an intervening sequence of 10 bases. This clone was recorded only once. Its antigen is unknown. Base qualities are not at hand, and no much larger clone is one base apart. TCRbeta CDR3 regions were amplified from genomic DNA using the immunoSEQ Assay, a bias-controlled multiplex PCR. The original pipeline was this. The number of nucleated cells in each sample was estimated by amplification of reference gene primers within the assay. To quantify the absolute abundance of each unique TCRbeta CDR3 rearrangement, sequence reads were collapsed and filtered. Productive Simpson clonality was computed per sample as the square root of Simpson's diversity index over productive rearrangements. The table comes from immuneACCESS by way of TCRdb, which keeps in-frame sequences with V and J called. Part of the clones is missing from these tables; in studies checked, under half for an unresolved V gene and the rest for unknown reasons. The D gene and trimming were derived from the DNA, and the V and J assignments and clone size from that table. This sample holds around 140,000 clones; about 81% were observed only once. The ten largest make up roughly 2.3% of the sample.

Participants in the prospective study were enrolled through a virtual design, were aged 18 to 89 years, and lived in roughly 24 United States geographic areas. Cohort assignment in the prospective study relied on participant-reported clinical history from a screening survey and a study questionnaire. In the prospective study, mobile phlebotomists collected whole blood, serum and a nasopharyngeal or oropharyngeal swab from each participant. Over a roughly 2-month period, participants in the prospective study had the option of providing additional blood draws and questionnaires. Before DNA extraction, prospective study blood samples were shipped either frozen or at room temperature.

Specimen: PBMCs or T cells enriched from blood (not recorded which). This clonotype originated in a man between 35 and 55 years old with acute COVID-19. Recombination linked TRBV18 to TRBJ1-5; no D gene can be assigned with confidence. The CDR3 reads as follows: CASSPGVNQPQHF. The DNA sequence is as follows: TGTGCCAGCTCCCCGGGAGTGAATCAGCCCCAGCATTTT. Reference TRBV18 and TRBJ1-5 genes cover what lies past the CDR3, so the full variable domain is NAGVMQNPRHLVRRRGQEARLRCSPMKGHSHVYWYRQLPEEGLKFMVYLQKENIIDESGMPKERFSAEFPKEGPSILRIQQVVRGDSAAYFCASSPGVNQPQHFGDGTRLSIL.